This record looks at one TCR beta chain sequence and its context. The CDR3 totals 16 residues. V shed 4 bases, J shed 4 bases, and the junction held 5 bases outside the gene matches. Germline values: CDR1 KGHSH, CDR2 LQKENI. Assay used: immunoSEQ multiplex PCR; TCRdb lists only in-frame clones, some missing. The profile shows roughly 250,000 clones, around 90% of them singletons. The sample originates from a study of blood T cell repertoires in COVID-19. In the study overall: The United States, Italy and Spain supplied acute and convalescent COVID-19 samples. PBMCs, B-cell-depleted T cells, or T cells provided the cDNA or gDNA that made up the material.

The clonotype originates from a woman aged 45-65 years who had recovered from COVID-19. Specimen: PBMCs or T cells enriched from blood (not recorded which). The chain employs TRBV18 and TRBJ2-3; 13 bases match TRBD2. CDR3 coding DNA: TGTGCCAGCTCACTATTAGGACTAGCGGGAGCAGATACGCAGTATTTT. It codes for CASSLLGLAGADTQYF.